The 9 T cell receptor beta chains below were found in one sample sequenced in a study of blood T cell repertoires in COVID-19. This table comes from immunoSEQ multiplex PCR, and its TCRdb copy is limited to in-frame clones, with some not included. Seen here are about 490,000 clones, over 75% observed once, and the top ten hold 3.2%. Sequenced input: peripheral blood. The source of these receptors is a human donor in a cohort sampled during active COVID-19.

V gene TRBV2 combines with J gene TRBJ1-1, with D possibly TRBD1 on 5 matching bases. Looked up from germline, CDR1 is SNHLY and CDR2 is FYNNEI. The germline V and J ends were trimmed by 0 bases and 7 bases, with 15 bases remaining between them. This CDR3 is built from 15 residues. The CDR3 region has the DNA TGTGCCAGCAGTGAAGCGCTCTTCGACAGCGATGAAGCTTTCTTT. Protein: CASSEALFDSDEAFF.

V usage is TRBV3-1 (or the pseudogene TRBV3-2) and J usage is TRBJ2-1; 9 positions agree with TRBD1. Germline assignment: CDR1 LGHDT and CDR2 YNNKEL (reference sequence). Trimming took 3 bases from V and 6 from J; bases not matched to a gene: 6. This CDR3 comprises 15 residues. The CDR3 is CASSQPGQGLNEQFF. For the CDR3, the DNA is TGTGCCAGCAGCCAGCCCGGACAGGGGCTCAATGAGCAGTTCTTC.

The genes are TRBV6-2 or TRBV6-3 and TRBJ2-1, with 10 bases fitting TRBD2. The CDR3 consists of 16 residues. V shed 3 bases and J 5 bases; nucleotides not matched to a gene: 7. Germline V lookup: CDR1 MNHEY, CDR2 SVGEGT. This CDR3 is CASSYQAGGPHNEQFF. CDR3 coding DNA: TGTGCCAGCAGTTATCAAGCGGGAGGGCCCCACAATGAGCAGTTCTTC.

V and J are TRBV4-1 and TRBJ2-3; maybe TRBD2 (5 bases). V gave up 0 bases and J gave up 0 bases, with 7 bases separating them. The CDR3 covers 15 residues. Germline V gene lookup returns CDR1 MGHRA and CDR2 YSYEKL. The CDR3 nucleotides are TGCGCCAGCAGCCAAGAACCGGGAAGCACAGATACGCAGTATTTT. Translating gives CASSQEPGSTDTQYF.

V and J are TRBV11-2 and TRBJ2-1, with 7 nucleotides matching TRBD2. V shed 1 base, J shed 2 bases, and the junction held 5 bases outside the gene matches. The CDR3 runs 16 residues. CDR1 is SGHAT, CDR2 FQNNGV, per germline. CDR3 amino acids: CASSLAAGAPYNEQFF. As DNA, the CDR3 is TGTGCCAGCAGCTTAGCCGCGGGAGCCCCCTACAATGAGCAGTTCTTC.

This clone was picked up one time. The rearrangement links TRBV30 to TRBJ1-2, with a tentative D call TRBD1 (5 bases). Between the trimmed V and J ends, which lost 0 bases and 1 base, there was a span of 15 bases. Germline V lookup: CDR1 GTSNPN, CDR2 SVGIG (reference sequence). The CDR3 has 16 amino acids. The CDR3 coding sequence is TGTGCCTGGAGTGTATCGGCAGGGCTGGATAACTATGGCTACACCTTC. Its protein product is CAWSVSAGLDNYGYTF. The complete variable domain, with remaining parts taken from reference TRBV30 and TRBJ1-2, reads SQTIHQWPATLVQPVGSPLSLECTVEGTSNPNLYWYRQAAGRGLQLLFYSVGIGQISSEVPQNLSASRPQDRQFILSSKKLLLSDSGFYLCAWSVSAGLDNYGYTFGSGTRLTVV.

V usage is TRBV13 and J usage is TRBJ2-5; a possible D gene is TRBD2 (5 bases). The CDR3 totals 14 residues. The V end was cut by 3 bases, the J end by 3 bases, with 11 bases between. Per the germline V gene, CDR1 is PRHDT and CDR2 is FYEKMQ (reference sequence). CDR3 sequence: CASSLRAAKETQYF. CDR3 coding DNA: TGTGCCAGCAGCTTGAGGGCAGCCAAAGAGACCCAGTACTTC.

The V call is TRBV25-1, the J call TRBJ1-1, with a tentative D call TRBD1 (5 bases). The CDR3 length is 14 residues. Germline CDR1 MGHDK, CDR2 SYGVNS. V was pared by 6 bases and J by 5 bases, with 16 bases between. The CDR3 DNA sequence: TGTGCCAGCAGACAGGTTGGGATTCGGACTGAAGCTTTCTTT. This gives the protein CASRQVGIRTEAFF.

V usage is TRBV18 and J usage is TRBJ2-7; TRBD2 agrees at 8 bases. In germline, CDR1 is KGHSH, CDR2 LQKENI. The CDR3 sequence is 15 residues long. The V gene end was trimmed by 4 bases and the J gene end by 2 bases; junction bases not matched to a gene: 7. CDR3 residues: CASSQSGSITYEQYF. CDR3 bases: TGTGCCAGCTCACAAAGCGGGAGTATCACCTACGAGCAGTACTTC.